This is a list of T cell receptor beta chains from one sample in a study of graft-versus-host responses after intestinal transplantation. Antigens for these TCRs are unknown. Data came from immunoSEQ multiplex PCR; TCRdb stores just in-frame clones and leaves some out. The table records tens of thousands of clones, roughly 89% of them present only once. The sequenced sample was unstimulated CD8+ T cells sorted from spleen or lymph node cells, obtained before transplant. Receptors originate from a human donor who was the organ donor for an intestinal transplant. CDR3s include the opening cysteine and the closing phenylalanine or tryptophan. The D gene is left open where the match is weak. Not all rows give a size; the values are once, few, many and, for expanded clones, a class.

abundance: .
v_gene: TRBV7-9
j_gene: TRBJ2-2
d_gene: .
CDR3nt: TGTGCCAGCAGCTTACAATCAGGCGGGGAGCTGTTTTTT
CDR3aa: CASSLQSGGELFF

abundance: .
v_gene: TRBV4-2
j_gene: TRBJ1-1
d_gene: TRBD1
CDR3nt: TGTGCCAGCAGATACACAGGGGTTCGGACTGAAGCTTTCTTT
CDR3aa: CASRYTGVRTEAFF

abundance: .
v_gene: TRBV28
j_gene: TRBJ1-2
d_gene: .
CDR3nt: TGTGCCAGCAGTTTATCTCCAGTTGGCTACACCTTC
CDR3aa: CASSLSPVGYTF

abundance: .
v_gene: TRBV9
j_gene: TRBJ2-2
d_gene: .
CDR3nt: TGTGCCAGCAGGAGAGGGGGTCCGAACACCGGGGAGCTGTTTTTT
CDR3aa: CASRRGGPNTGELFF

abundance: .
v_gene: TRBV19
j_gene: TRBJ1-2
d_gene: TRBD1
CDR3nt: TGTGCCAGTAGTGGACAGGGGCCCTACTATGGCTACACCTTC
CDR3aa: CASSGQGPYYGYTF

abundance: .
v_gene: TRBV6-5
j_gene: TRBJ2-2
d_gene: .
CDR3nt: TGTGCCAGCAGTTCCTCGGGACTGACTGGGCTGTTTTTT
CDR3aa: CASSSSGLTGLFF

abundance: .
v_gene: TRBV13
j_gene: TRBJ1-6
d_gene: .
CDR3nt: TGTGCCAGCAGCTCGAGGATCGGTTGGAATTCACCCCTCCACTTT
CDR3aa: CASSSRIGWNSPLHF

abundance: .
v_gene: TRBV4-3
j_gene: TRBJ1-1
d_gene: .
CDR3nt: TGCGCCAGCAGCCAAGGGGGGGGACGGCGACCTACTGAAGCTTTCTTT
CDR3aa: CASSQGGGRRPTEAFF

abundance: .
v_gene: TRBV5-6
j_gene: TRBJ1-3
d_gene: .
CDR3nt: TGTGCCAGCAGCCCCGTCCCGGGACATTCTTCAGGAAACACCATATATTTT
CDR3aa: CASSPVPGHSSGNTIYF

abundance: once
v_gene: TRBV7-9
j_gene: TRBJ1-5
d_gene: TRBD1
CDR3nt: TGTGCCAGCAGCCCGCCGACAGGGGGCAATCAGCCCCAGCATTTT
CDR3aa: CASSPPTGGNQPQHF

abundance: .
v_gene: TRBV7-9
j_gene: TRBJ1-4
d_gene: TRBD1
CDR3nt: TGTGCCAGCAGCTCGACAGGGGGCGGCGAGGAAAAACTGTTTTTT
CDR3aa: CASSSTGGGEEKLFF

abundance: .
v_gene: TRBV7-6
j_gene: TRBJ1-5
d_gene: .
CDR3nt: TGTGCCAGCAGCTTAGCGGCAGGTAGCAATCAGCCCCAGCATTTT
CDR3aa: CASSLAAGSNQPQHF

abundance: .
v_gene: TRBV7-9
j_gene: TRBJ1-2
d_gene: .
CDR3nt: TGTGCCAGCAGCTTAGCAGGGGATAGGAGCTATGGCTACACCTTC
CDR3aa: CASSLAGDRSYGYTF

abundance: .
v_gene: TRBV7-2
j_gene: TRBJ1-1
d_gene: .
CDR3nt: TGTGCCAGCAGCTTGTTCGCGGAGAACACTGAAGCTTTCTTT
CDR3aa: CASSLFAENTEAFF

abundance: once
v_gene: TRBV19
j_gene: TRBJ2-3
d_gene: TRBD2
CDR3nt: TGTGCCAGTAGTACCATAGCGGGGGGCTACACAGATACGCAGTATTTT
CDR3aa: CASSTIAGGYTDTQYF

abundance: .
v_gene: TRBV27
j_gene: TRBJ2-5
d_gene: .
CDR3nt: TGTGCCAGCAGTTTGACTCGGGGAGAGACCCAGTACTTC
CDR3aa: CASSLTRGETQYF

abundance: .
v_gene: TRBV5-1
j_gene: TRBJ1-1
d_gene: .
CDR3nt: TGCGCCAGCAGCCCCGAGTTGAACACTGAAGCTTTCTTT
CDR3aa: CASSPELNTEAFF

abundance: .
v_gene: TRBV7-9
j_gene: TRBJ2-5
d_gene: TRBD1
CDR3nt: TGTGCCAGCAGCCAATTGGGACAGGTCAGGGGAGAGACCCAGTACTTC
CDR3aa: CASSQLGQVRGETQYF

abundance: .
v_gene: TRBV25-1
j_gene: TRBJ1-5
d_gene: .
CDR3nt: TGTGCCAGCAAGAGTCGGGGAACGCTAACTCCCGGACTCCAGCCCCAGCATTTT
CDR3aa: CASKSRGTLTPGLQPQHF

abundance: .
v_gene: TRBV13
j_gene: TRBJ1-1
d_gene: TRBD1
CDR3nt: TGTGCCAGCAGCTTGGACAGGGGGAGGACTGAAGCTTTCTTT
CDR3aa: CASSLDRGRTEAFF

abundance: .
v_gene: TRBV21-1
j_gene: TRBJ1-2
d_gene: .
CDR3nt: TGTGCCAGTTCGGGGGGTGGCTACACCTTC
CDR3aa: CASSGGGYTF

abundance: once
v_gene: TRBV6-1
j_gene: TRBJ2-6
d_gene: .
CDR3nt: TGTGCCAGCAGTGAACGAGGTTCTGGGGCCAACGTCCTGACTTTC
CDR3aa: CASSERGSGANVLTF

abundance: .
v_gene: TRBV30
j_gene: TRBJ2-5
d_gene: .
CDR3nt: TGTGCCTGGAGTGAGGCGGGCGATGTAACCCAGTACTTC
CDR3aa: CAWSEAGDVTQYF

abundance: .
v_gene: TRBV28
j_gene: TRBJ1-1
d_gene: .
CDR3nt: TGTGCCAGCTGGATGACAGGAGGCGCTGAAGCTTTCTTT
CDR3aa: CASWMTGGAEAFF

abundance: .
v_gene: TRBV11-2
j_gene: TRBJ1-1
d_gene: .
CDR3nt: TGTGCCAGCAGCTGGAGAGGACAGAGAATGAACACTGAAGCTTTCTTT
CDR3aa: CASSWRGQRMNTEAFF

abundance: .
v_gene: TRBV9
j_gene: TRBJ2-5
d_gene: TRBD1
CDR3nt: TGTGCCAGCAGCGGCCCGGGACAGGGGGAAGAGACCCAGTACTTC
CDR3aa: CASSGPGQGEETQYF

abundance: .
v_gene: TRBV27
j_gene: TRBJ1-1
d_gene: .
CDR3nt: TGTGCCAGCAGTTTACGCAGGCGAGCTGAAGCTTTCTTT
CDR3aa: CASSLRRRAEAFF

abundance: .
v_gene: TRBV6-5
j_gene: TRBJ1-2
d_gene: TRBD1
CDR3nt: TGTGCCAGCAGTTTTCTACTGGACAGGGGTGCTGGCTACACCTTC
CDR3aa: CASSFLLDRGAGYTF

abundance: .
v_gene: TRBV25-1
j_gene: TRBJ1-6
d_gene: .
CDR3nt: TGTGCCAGCAGTGAGGGCCTCCCTCTCCACTTT
CDR3aa: CASSEGLPLHF

abundance: once
v_gene: TRBV11-2
j_gene: TRBJ2-1
d_gene: TRBD1
CDR3nt: TGTGCCAGCAGCTTAGATCCCGGGACAGGTTTACAGTTCTTC
CDR3aa: CASSLDPGTGLQFF

abundance: .
v_gene: TRBV27
j_gene: TRBJ1-5
d_gene: .
CDR3nt: TGTGCCAGCAGTTCACAACAACACAATCAGCCCCAGCATTTT
CDR3aa: CASSSQQHNQPQHF

abundance: .
v_gene: TRBV9
j_gene: TRBJ2-1
d_gene: TRBD2
CDR3nt: TGTGCCAGCAGCGTAGGTCTAGCGGGGAATTACGATGAGCAGTTCTTC
CDR3aa: CASSVGLAGNYDEQFF

abundance: .
v_gene: TRBV6-4
j_gene: TRBJ2-3
d_gene: TRBD2
CDR3nt: TGTGCCAGCAGTGCTACAGCCCCTAGCGGGGGCACAGATACGCAGTATTTT
CDR3aa: CASSATAPSGGTDTQYF

abundance: .
v_gene: TRBV2
j_gene: TRBJ2-3
d_gene: .
CDR3nt: TGTGCCAGCAGTGGGGCGCTAACAGATACGCAGTATTTT
CDR3aa: CASSGALTDTQYF

abundance: .
v_gene: TRBV6-5
j_gene: TRBJ1-2
d_gene: .
CDR3nt: TGTGCCAGCAGCCCCGACCAGGACATCTACTATGGCTACACCTTC
CDR3aa: CASSPDQDIYYGYTF

abundance: .
v_gene: TRBV13
j_gene: TRBJ2-3
d_gene: .
CDR3nt: TGTGCCAGCAGCGAACGACTAGGAACCGACACAGATACGCAGTATTTT
CDR3aa: CASSERLGTDTDTQYF

abundance: .
v_gene: TRBV27
j_gene: TRBJ2-1
d_gene: .
CDR3nt: TGTGCCAGCAGTACAGGGAGCCTTTACAATGAGCAGTTCTTC
CDR3aa: CASSTGSLYNEQFF

abundance: .
v_gene: TRBV7-6
j_gene: TRBJ1-1
d_gene: TRBD1
CDR3nt: TGTGCCAGCAGCTTACTAGGGGACAGTGAAGCTTTCTTT
CDR3aa: CASSLLGDSEAFF